Presented here are 18 T cell receptor beta chains from one specimen sequenced in a study of CD8+ T cells in alopecia areata. Sequencing relied on a cDNA template that was reverse transcribed from extracted RNA. Sequenced by immunoSEQ multiplex PCR; TCRdb stores in-frame clones only, minus some. The sample holds roughly 20,000 clones, under 75% seen once. Specimens obtained from alopecia areata patients comprised lesional scalp punch biopsies and peripheral blood. The sample here was skin, taken at week 0. Receptors were obtained from a human donor with alopecia areata.

The V and J genes are TRBV11-1 and TRBJ2-4, with no clear D. V lost 5 bases, J lost 3 bases, and 2 bases lay in between. The CDR3 sequence is 11 residues long. Germline CDR1 SGHAT, CDR2 FQDESV (reference sequence). For the CDR3, the DNA is TGTGCCAGCAGCGGCAAAAACATTCAGTACTTC. Residues: CASSGKNIQYF.

This sequence joins TRBV7-6 and TRBJ2-7; weak D call: TRBD1 (5 bases). CDR3 length: 16 residues. Per germline, CDR1 SGHVS and CDR2 FNYEAQ. Trimming left V 2 bases short and J 5 bases short, with 19 bases between. CDR3 nucleotide sequence: TGTGCCAGCAGCTTATCGCCCCCCGGCAGGGTCCACGAGCAGTACTTC. Translating it yields CASSLSPPGRVHEQYF.

The CDR3 sequence: CASSQESFGGQPQHF. CDR3 coding DNA: TGCGCCAGCAGCCAAGAGTCCTTTGGTGGTCAGCCCCAGCATTTT. V is TRBV4-1 and J is TRBJ1-5; D uncertain. The CDR3 sequence is 15 residues long. Trimming removed 0 bases at V and 6 bases at J, with 12 bases between. Germline assignment: CDR1 MGHRA and CDR2 YSYEKL.

V is TRBV6-5 and J is TRBJ1-2, with D tentatively TRBD1 (6 bases). V gave up 7 bases and J gave up 3 bases, with 12 bases separating them. Per the germline V gene, CDR1 is MNHEY and CDR2 is SVGAGI. This CDR3 region has 13 residues. CDR3 coding DNA: TGTGCCAGCAAGCCAGGGGAGGACTATGGCTACACCTTC. Amino acids: CASKPGEDYGYTF.

CDR3 sequence (DNA): TGCGCCAGCAGACCCTCAGGAGTAGTAGGGGACTATGGCTACACCTTC. This gives the protein CASRPSGVVGDYGYTF. V gene TRBV10-2 combines with J gene TRBJ1-2; TRBD1 is a possible D gene (5 bases). CDR1 is WSHSY, CDR2 SAAADI, per germline. This CDR3 spans 16 amino acids. Between the trimmed V and J ends, which lost 6 bases and 3 bases, there was a span of 20 bases.

The chain links TRBV2 to TRBJ2-7; no clear D gene. The V and J ends lost 3 bases and 8 bases respectively, with 14 bases between them. This CDR3 comprises 13 residues. Germline CDR1 reads SNHLY; CDR2 reads FYNNEI. The CDR3 sequence: CASSDLPTEQQYF. CDR3 in DNA: TGTGCCAGCAGTGACCTCCCTACCGAGCAGCAGTACTTC.

This clone has more than one count but fewer than ten. V is TRBV11-2 and J is TRBJ2-2; 10 nucleotides match TRBD1. The CDR3 is 14 amino acids. Germline V gene lookup returns CDR1 SGHAT and CDR2 FQNNGV. The V gene end was trimmed by 6 bases and the J gene end by 6 bases; junction bases not matched to a gene: 4. The DNA for the CDR3 is TGTGCCAGCAGACCCGGGACAGGGGCCGGGGAGCTGTTTTTT. It encodes CASRPGTGAGELFF.

This chain joins TRBV2 and TRBJ1-2; possible D gene TRBD1, 6 bases. CDR1 is SNHLY and CDR2 is FYNNEI in the germline V gene. CDR3 length: 12 residues. Deletions cut 1 base from V and 10 bases from J, with 10 bases between. CDR3 sequence (DNA): TGTGCCAGCAGTGAAGGACAGGTCGCCTACACCTTC. Its translation: CASSEGQVAYTF.

This clone has a single count. The chain couples TRBV11-2 to TRBJ2-3; 12 bases match TRBD2. The CDR3 has 16 residues. Germline-derived CDR1 and CDR2 are SGHAT and FQNNGV. V shed 3 bases and J 7 bases; nucleotides not matched to a gene: 8. CDR3 region: CASSFGTSGLMYTQYF. CDR3 nucleotide sequence: TGTGCCAGCAGCTTCGGGACTAGCGGGCTTATGTATACGCAGTATTTT.

The chain couples TRBV9 to TRBJ2-5, with D uncertain. The CDR3 runs to 12 residues. Looked up from germline, CDR1 is SGDLS and CDR2 is YYNGEE. V was trimmed by 4 bases and J by 3 bases, leaving 7 bases between them. This CDR3 is CASSQEEETQYF. The DNA of the CDR3 is TGTGCCAGCAGCCAAGAAGAAGAGACCCAGTACTTC.

This chain links TRBV10-2 with TRBJ2-3; 8 nucleotides align to TRBD1. This CDR3 comprises 13 residues. J gave up 6 bases and V 6 bases, and 5 bases lay outside the gene matches. The germline CDR1 and CDR2 sequences are WSHSY and SAAADI. The CDR3 loop is CASRLQGADTQYF. In DNA form, the CDR3 reads TGCGCCAGCAGACTTCAGGGGGCGGATACGCAGTATTTT.

The table lists this clone with a few counts. CDR3 amino acids: CASSLGYYEQYF. The CDR3 DNA reads as TGTGCCAGCAGCTTGGGGTATTACGAGCAGTACTTC. The V gene is TRBV7-3, the J gene TRBJ2-7; the D is unclear. CDR1 and CDR2 from the germline V gene are SGHTA and FQGTGA. Trimming stripped 3 bases from V and 4 bases from J, with 7 bases between. The CDR3 has 12 residues. The whole variable domain, filled in from reference TRBV7-3 and TRBJ2-7, reads GAGVSQTPSNKVTEKGKYVELRCDPISGHTALYWYRQSLGQGPEFLIYFQGTGAADDSGLPNDRFFAVRPEGSVSTLKIQRTERGDSAVYLCASSLGYYEQYFGPGTRLTVT.

This chain's CDR3 is CASKAGAGNTEAFF. DNA of the CDR3: TGTGCCAGTAAGGCAGGGGCGGGGAACACTGAAGCTTTCTTT. The rearrangement uses TRBV19 and TRBJ1-1, with D possibly being TRBD1 (6 bases). The CDR3 covers 14 residues. V lost 7 bases to trimming and J lost 1 base, with 13 bases between them. The germline V gene has CDR1 LNHDA and CDR2 SQIVND (reference sequence).

V is TRBV7-8 and J is TRBJ2-7; D is uncertain. V was pared by 0 bases and J by 4 bases, with 10 bases between. Germline CDR1 reads SGHVS; CDR2 reads FQNEAQ. The CDR3 is 14 amino acids. The CDR3 spells CASSLARLLYEQYF. CDR3 coding DNA: TGTGCCAGCAGCTTAGCGAGGCTGCTTTACGAGCAGTACTTC.

This chain joins TRBV6-1 and TRBJ1-5, with 10 bases lining up with TRBD1. V shed 3 bases, J shed 7 bases, and the junction held 3 bases outside the gene matches. Looked up from germline, CDR1 is MNHNS and CDR2 is SASEGT. The CDR3 is 14 residues long. The CDR3: CASSDGQGGQPQHF. The CDR3 DNA reads TGTGCCAGCAGTGATGGACAGGGGGGGCAGCCCCAGCATTTT.

This chain joins TRBV18 and TRBJ2-7, with 12 bases that match TRBD2. The CDR3 extends over 17 amino acids. Per the germline V gene, CDR1 is KGHSH and CDR2 is LQKENI. Germline trimming cut 6 bases from V and 3 bases from J; bases unmatched to any gene: 12. For the CDR3, the DNA is TGTGCCAGCTCCCGAACGACTAGCGGGGGTATTAACTACGAGCAGTACTTC. Protein product: CASSRTTSGGINYEQYF.

The chain carries TRBV19 and TRBJ1-2, with no clear D. The germline CDR1 and CDR2 sequences are LNHDA and SQIVND (reference sequence). This CDR3 is built from 12 residues. With 7 bases removed from V and 1 base from J, the gap between germline ends came to 7 bases. The CDR3 sequence is CASTGDNYGYTF. The CDR3 DNA reads as TGTGCCAGTACAGGAGATAACTATGGCTACACCTTC.

This rearrangement joins TRBV5-1 to TRBJ2-1; no clear D. CDR1 and CDR2 (germline): SGHRS, YFSETQ. V lost 3 bases to trimming and J lost 10 bases, with 8 bases between them. The CDR3 spans 11 residues. CDR3 nucleotides: TGCGCCAGCAGCTCGAACGTAGAGCAGTTCTTC. It yields the protein CASSSNVEQFF. The variable domain in full, with the rest retrieved from reference TRBV5-1 and TRBJ2-1, is KAGVTQTPRYLIKTRGQQVTLSCSPISGHRSVSWYQQTPGQGLQFLFEYFSETQRNKGNFPGRFSGRQFSNSRSEMNVSTLELGDSALYLCASSSNVEQFFGPGTRLTVL.